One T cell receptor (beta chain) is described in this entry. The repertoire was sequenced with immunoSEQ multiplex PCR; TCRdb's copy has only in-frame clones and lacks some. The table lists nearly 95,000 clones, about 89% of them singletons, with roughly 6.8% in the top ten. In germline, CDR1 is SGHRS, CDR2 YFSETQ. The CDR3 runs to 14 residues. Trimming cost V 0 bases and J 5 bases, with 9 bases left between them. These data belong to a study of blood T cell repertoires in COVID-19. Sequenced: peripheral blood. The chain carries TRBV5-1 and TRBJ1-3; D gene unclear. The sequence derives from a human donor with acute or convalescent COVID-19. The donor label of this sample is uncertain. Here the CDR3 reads CASSLDPERNTIYF. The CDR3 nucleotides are TGCGCCAGCAGCTTGGACCCAGAACGAAACACCATATATTTT.